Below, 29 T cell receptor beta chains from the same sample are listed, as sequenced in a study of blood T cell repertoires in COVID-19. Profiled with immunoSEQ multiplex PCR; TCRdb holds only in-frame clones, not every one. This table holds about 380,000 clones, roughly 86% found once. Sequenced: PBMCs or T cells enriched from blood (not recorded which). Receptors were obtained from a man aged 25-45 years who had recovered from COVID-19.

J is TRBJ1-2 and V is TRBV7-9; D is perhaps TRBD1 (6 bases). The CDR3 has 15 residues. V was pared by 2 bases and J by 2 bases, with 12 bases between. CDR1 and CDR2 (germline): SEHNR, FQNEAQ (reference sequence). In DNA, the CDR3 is TGTGCCAGCAGCTTAAGGGACATGTTCAACTATGGCTACACCTTC. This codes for CASSLRDMFNYGYTF.

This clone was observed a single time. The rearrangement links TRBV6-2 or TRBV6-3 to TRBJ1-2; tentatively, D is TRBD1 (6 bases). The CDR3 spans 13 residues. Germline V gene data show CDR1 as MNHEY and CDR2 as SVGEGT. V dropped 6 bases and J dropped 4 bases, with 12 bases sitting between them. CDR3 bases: TGTGCCAGCAGCCCCGGACAGCGCTATGGCTACACCTTC. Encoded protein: CASSPGQRYGYTF.

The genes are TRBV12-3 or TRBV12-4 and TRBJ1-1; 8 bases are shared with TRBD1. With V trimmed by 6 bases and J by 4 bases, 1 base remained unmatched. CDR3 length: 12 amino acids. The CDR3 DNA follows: TGTGCCAGCAGCGACAGGGGCACTGAAGCTTTCTTT. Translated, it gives CASSDRGTEAFF.

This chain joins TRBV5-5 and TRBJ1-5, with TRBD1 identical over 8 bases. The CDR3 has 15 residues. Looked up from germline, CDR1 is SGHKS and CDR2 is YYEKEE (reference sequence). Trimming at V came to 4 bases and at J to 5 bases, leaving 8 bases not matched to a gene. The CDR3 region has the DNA TGTGCCAGCAGCGCCAGGGGGCTAAGCGATCAGCCCCAGCATTTT. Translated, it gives CASSARGLSDQPQHF.

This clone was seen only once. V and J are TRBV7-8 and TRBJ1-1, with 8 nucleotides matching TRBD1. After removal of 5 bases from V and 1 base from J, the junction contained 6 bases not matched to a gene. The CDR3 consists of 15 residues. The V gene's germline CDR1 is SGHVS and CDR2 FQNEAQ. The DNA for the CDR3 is TGTGCCAGCAGCGCAGGCGACAGGGGGAACACTGAAGCTTTCTTT. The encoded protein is CASSAGDRGNTEAFF.

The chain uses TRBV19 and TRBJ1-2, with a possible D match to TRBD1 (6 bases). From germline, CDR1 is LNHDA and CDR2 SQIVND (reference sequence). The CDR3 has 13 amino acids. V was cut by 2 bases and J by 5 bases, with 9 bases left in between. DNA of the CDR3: TGTGCCAGTAGTATAATAAGGGGGTATGGCTACACCTTC. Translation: CASSIIRGYGYTF.

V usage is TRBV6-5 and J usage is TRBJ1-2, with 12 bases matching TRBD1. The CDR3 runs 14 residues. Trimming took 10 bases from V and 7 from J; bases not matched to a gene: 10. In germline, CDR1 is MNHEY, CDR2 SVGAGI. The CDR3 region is CATAIGTGGGGYTF. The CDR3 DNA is TGTGCCACCGCAATTGGGACAGGGGGCGGTGGCTACACCTTC.

The DNA of the CDR3 is TGTGCCAGCAGCCGCACGGCGGGCGGGATACTGGACTACGAGCAGTACTTC. As protein: CASSRTAGGILDYEQYF. The genes are TRBV5-6 and TRBJ2-7; D may be TRBD2 (6 bases). The CDR3 consists of 17 residues. V dropped 4 bases and J dropped 3 bases, with 23 bases sitting between them. CDR1 is SGHDT, CDR2 YYEEEE, per germline.

The CDR3 here is CASSPVRLGTEAFF. DNA for the CDR3: TGTGCCAGCAGCCCGGTGAGGCTAGGCACTGAAGCTTTCTTT. This chain uses TRBV11-2 with TRBJ1-1; D is undetermined. V was clipped by 5 bases and J by 4 bases, with 14 bases between them. Germline values: CDR1 SGHAT, CDR2 FQNNGV. This CDR3 has 14 residues.

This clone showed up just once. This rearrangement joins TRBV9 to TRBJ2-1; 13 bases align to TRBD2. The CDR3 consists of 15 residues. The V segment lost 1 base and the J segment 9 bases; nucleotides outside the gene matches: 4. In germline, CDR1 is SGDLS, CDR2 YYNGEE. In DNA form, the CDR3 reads TGTGCCAGCAGCGTACTGACTAGCGGGGGGTCTGAGCAGTTCTTC. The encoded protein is CASSVLTSGGSEQFF.

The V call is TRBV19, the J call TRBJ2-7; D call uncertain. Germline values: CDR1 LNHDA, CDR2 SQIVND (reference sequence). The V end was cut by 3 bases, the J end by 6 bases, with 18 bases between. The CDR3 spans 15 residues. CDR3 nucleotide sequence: TGTGCCAGTAGTATTGGGTCCCAGACTCAAGGCGAGCAGTACTTC. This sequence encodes CASSIGSQTQGEQYF.

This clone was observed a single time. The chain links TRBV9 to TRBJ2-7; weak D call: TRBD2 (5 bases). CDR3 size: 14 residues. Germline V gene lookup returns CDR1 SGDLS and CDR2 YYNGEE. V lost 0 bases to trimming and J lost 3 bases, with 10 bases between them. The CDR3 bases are TGTGCCAGCAGCGTAGGGTCTGCGGGCTACGAGCAGTACTTC. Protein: CASSVGSAGYEQYF. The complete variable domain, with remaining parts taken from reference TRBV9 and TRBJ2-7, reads DSGVTQTPKHLITATGQRVTLRCSPRSGDLSVYWYQQSLDQGLQFLIQYYNGEERAKGNILERFSAQQFPDLHSELNLSSLELGDSALYFCASSVGSAGYEQYFGPGTRLTVT.

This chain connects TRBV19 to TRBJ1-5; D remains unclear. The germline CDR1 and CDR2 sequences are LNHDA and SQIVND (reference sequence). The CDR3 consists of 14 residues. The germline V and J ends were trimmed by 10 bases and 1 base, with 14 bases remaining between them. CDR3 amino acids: CATSFGVSNQPQHF. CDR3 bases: TGTGCCACCAGCTTCGGGGTGAGCAATCAGCCCCAGCATTTT.

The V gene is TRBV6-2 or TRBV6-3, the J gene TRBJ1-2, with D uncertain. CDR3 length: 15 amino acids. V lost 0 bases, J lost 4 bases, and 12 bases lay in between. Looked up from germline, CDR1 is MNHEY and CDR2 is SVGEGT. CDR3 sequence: CASSYSVGAVYGYTF. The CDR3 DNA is TGTGCCAGCAGTTACTCGGTGGGCGCTGTCTATGGCTACACCTTC.

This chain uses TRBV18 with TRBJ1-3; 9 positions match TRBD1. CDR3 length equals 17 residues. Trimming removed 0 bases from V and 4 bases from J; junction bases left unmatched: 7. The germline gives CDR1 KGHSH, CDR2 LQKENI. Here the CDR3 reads CASSPPAQGAFGNTIYF. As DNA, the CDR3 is TGTGCCAGCTCACCACCCGCACAGGGGGCGTTCGGAAACACCATATATTTT. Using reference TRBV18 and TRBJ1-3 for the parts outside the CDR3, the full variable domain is NAGVMQNPRHLVRRRGQEARLRCSPMKGHSHVYWYRQLPEEGLKFMVYLQKENIIDESGMPKERFSAEFPKEGPSILRIQQVVRGDSAAYFCASSPPAQGAFGNTIYFGEGSWLTVV.

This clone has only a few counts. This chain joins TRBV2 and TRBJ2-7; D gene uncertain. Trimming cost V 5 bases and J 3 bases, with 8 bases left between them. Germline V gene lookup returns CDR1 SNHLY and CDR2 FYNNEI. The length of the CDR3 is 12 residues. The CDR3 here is CASSYSVYEQYF. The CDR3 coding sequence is TGTGCCAGCAGTTATTCGGTCTACGAGCAGTACTTC. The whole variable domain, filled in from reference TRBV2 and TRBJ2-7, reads EPEVTQTPSHQVTQMGQEVILRCVPISNHLYFYWYRQILGQKVEFLVSFYNNEISEKSEIFDDQFSVERPDGSNFTLKIRSTKLEDSAMYFCASSYSVYEQYFGPGTRLTVT.

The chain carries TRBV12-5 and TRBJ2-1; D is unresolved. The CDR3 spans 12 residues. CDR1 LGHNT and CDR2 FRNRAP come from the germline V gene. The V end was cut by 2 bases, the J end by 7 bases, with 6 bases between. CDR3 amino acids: CASGLTTNEQFF. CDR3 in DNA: TGTGCTAGTGGTTTGACGACTAATGAGCAGTTCTTC.

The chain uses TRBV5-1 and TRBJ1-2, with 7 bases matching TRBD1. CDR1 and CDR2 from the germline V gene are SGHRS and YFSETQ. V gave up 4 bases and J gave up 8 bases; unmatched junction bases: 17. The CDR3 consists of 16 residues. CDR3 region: CASSLWGTGAEFGYTF. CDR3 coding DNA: TGCGCCAGCAGCCTGTGGGGTACAGGGGCAGAATTCGGCTACACCTTC. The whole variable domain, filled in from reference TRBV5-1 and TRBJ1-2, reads KAGVTQTPRYLIKTRGQQVTLSCSPISGHRSVSWYQQTPGQGLQFLFEYFSETQRNKGNFPGRFSGRQFSNSRSEMNVSTLELGDSALYLCASSLWGTGAEFGYTFGSGTRLTVV.

This CDR3 is CASSRQGEESSPLHF. DNA of the CDR3: TGTGCCAGCAGTCGACAGGGGGAGGAAAGCTCACCCCTCCACTTT. The chain uses TRBV7-9 and TRBJ1-6; 9 nucleotides agree with TRBD1. The junction had 10 bases not matched to a gene; V was cut back by 6 bases and J by 10 bases. Germline CDR1 and CDR2: SEHNR and FQNEAQ (reference sequence). The CDR3 spans 15 residues.

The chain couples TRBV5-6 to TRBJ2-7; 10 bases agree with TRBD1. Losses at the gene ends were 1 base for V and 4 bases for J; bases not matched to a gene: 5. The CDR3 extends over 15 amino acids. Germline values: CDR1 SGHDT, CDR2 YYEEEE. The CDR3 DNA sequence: TGTGCCAGCAGCTTGTGGGACAGGGGTTATTACGAGCAGTACTTC. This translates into CASSLWDRGYYEQYF.

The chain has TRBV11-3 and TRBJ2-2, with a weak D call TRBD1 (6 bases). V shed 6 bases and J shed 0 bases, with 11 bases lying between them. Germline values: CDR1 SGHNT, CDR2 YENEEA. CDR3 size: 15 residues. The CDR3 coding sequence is TGTGCCAGCAGGGATAGGACAGCGAACACCGGGGAGCTGTTTTTT. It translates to CASRDRTANTGELFF.

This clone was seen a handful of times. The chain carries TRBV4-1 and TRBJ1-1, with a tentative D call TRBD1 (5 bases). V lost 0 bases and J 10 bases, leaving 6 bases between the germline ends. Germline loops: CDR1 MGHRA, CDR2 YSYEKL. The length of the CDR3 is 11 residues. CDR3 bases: TGCGCCAGCAGCCAAGACAGGGCAGCTTTCTTT. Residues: CASSQDRAAFF.

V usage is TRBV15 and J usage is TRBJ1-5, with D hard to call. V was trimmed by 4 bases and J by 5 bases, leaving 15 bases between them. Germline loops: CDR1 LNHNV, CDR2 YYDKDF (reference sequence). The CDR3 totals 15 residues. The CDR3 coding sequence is TGTGCCACCAGCAAGAATTCTGCGTTATATCAGCCCCAGCATTTT. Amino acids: CATSKNSALYQPQHF.

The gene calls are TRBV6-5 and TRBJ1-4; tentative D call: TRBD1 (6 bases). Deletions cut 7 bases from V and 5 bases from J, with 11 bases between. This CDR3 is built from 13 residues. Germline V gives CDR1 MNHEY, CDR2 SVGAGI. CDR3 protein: CASKLRGNEKLFF. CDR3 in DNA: TGTGCCAGCAAACTCAGGGGAAATGAAAAACTGTTTTTT.

The CDR3 nucleotides read TGTGCCAGTAGTATAGCTGGCAGGTCTAACTATGGCTACACCTTC. Protein product: CASSIAGRSNYGYTF. The gene calls are TRBV19 and TRBJ1-2; D call uncertain. The length of the CDR3 is 15 residues. The germline CDR1 and CDR2 sequences are LNHDA and SQIVND (reference sequence). V was cut by 1 base and J by 0 bases, with 9 bases left in between.

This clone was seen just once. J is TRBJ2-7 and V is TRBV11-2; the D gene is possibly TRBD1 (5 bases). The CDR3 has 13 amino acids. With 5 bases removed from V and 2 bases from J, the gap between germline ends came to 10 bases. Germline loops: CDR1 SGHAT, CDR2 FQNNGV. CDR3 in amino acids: CASSTDRAYEQYF. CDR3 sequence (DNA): TGTGCCAGCAGCACCGACAGAGCCTACGAGCAGTACTTC.

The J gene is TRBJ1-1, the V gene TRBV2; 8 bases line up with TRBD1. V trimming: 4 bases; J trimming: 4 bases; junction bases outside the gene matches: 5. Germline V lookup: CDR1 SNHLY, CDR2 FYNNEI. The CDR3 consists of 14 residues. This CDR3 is CASSVMGQATEAFF. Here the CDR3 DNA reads TGTGCCAGCAGTGTAATGGGACAGGCCACTGAAGCTTTCTTT.

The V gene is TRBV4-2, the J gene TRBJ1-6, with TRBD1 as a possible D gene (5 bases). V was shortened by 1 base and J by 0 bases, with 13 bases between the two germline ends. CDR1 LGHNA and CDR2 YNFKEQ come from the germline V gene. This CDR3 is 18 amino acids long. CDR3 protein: CASSQGGVMSSYNSPLHF. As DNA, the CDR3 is TGTGCCAGCAGCCAAGGGGGGGTTATGAGCTCCTATAATTCACCCCTCCACTTT.

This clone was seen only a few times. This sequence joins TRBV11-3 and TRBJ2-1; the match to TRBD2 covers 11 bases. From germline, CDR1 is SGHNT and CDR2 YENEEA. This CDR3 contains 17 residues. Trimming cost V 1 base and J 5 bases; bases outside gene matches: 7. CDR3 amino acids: CASSLVIAGGPHNEQFF. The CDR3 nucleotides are TGTGCCAGCAGCTTAGTTATAGCGGGGGGGCCCCACAATGAGCAGTTCTTC.